Described below is a single T cell receptor (beta chain) sequence and its context. Original data processing: Quantification of nucleated cells was approximated via reference gene primer amplification. Clones were sequenced by immunoSEQ multiplex PCR, and TCRdb holds only the in-frame ones, with some missing. Clone size and V and J calls were adopted from that table, with D and trimming inferred from the DNA. The table has approximately 150,000 clones, 70% to 85% seen once; the top ten hold under 20%. Participants spanned ages about 18 to 90 years and resided in 20 to 30 US areas. This record comes from a study of blood T cell repertoires in COVID-19. Looking at the study overall: PBMCs, B-cell-depleted T cells, or T cells were the source of the cDNA or gDNA that made up the material.

The receptor was isolated from a woman in her 70s in a cohort exposed to, infected with or recovered from COVID-19 (not recorded which). Sequencing used PBMCs or T cells enriched from blood (not recorded which).

Written as DNA, the CDR3 is TGTGCCAGCGGGCGGGCTGGAAACACCATATATTTT. Its protein is CASGRAGNTIYF. The chain joins TRBV6-5 to TRBJ1-3; D ambiguous. Germline values: CDR1 MNHEY, CDR2 SVGAGI. This CDR3 spans 12 amino acids. V lost 8 bases and J lost 2, with 7 bases in between.